The next 9 T cell receptor beta chains were all read from a single sample in a study of immune cell composition in non-small cell lung cancer (dated by TCRdb to about 2017). The library was made by the immunoSEQ multiplex PCR assay. In its TCRdb copy, this immuneACCESS table keeps in-frame sequences only and misses some clones. Where compared with another copy, unresolved V genes explain less than half of these, and the others have no known cause. The table for this sample lists 4,000 to 5,000 clones; approximately 83% of them were counted only once. The top ten clonotypes cover roughly 9.7% of the sample. Sequencing was carried out using lung tumor tissue. These receptors all come from a human donor with non-small cell lung cancer.

The chain joins TRBV2 to TRBJ1-5; D is unresolved. V was cut by 6 bases and J by 7 bases, with 16 bases left in between. This CDR3 comprises 14 residues. In germline, CDR1 is SNHLY, CDR2 FYNNEI. CDR3: CASSREHGDQPQHF. The CDR3 region has the DNA TGTGCCAGCAGCCGGGAACACGGAGACCAGCCCCAGCATTTT.

This CDR3 is CASRSGLAGDGELFF. The CDR3 region has the DNA TGTGCCAGCCGGTCGGGACTAGCGGGAGACGGGGAGCTGTTTTTT. The chain joins TRBV2 to TRBJ2-2, with TRBD2 identical over 14 bases. The V and J ends lost 8 bases and 7 bases, in that order; junction bases with no gene match: 6. The CDR3 is 15 amino acids. Germline V gene data show CDR1 as SNHLY and CDR2 as FYNNEI.

The V call is TRBV7-9, the J call TRBJ2-3, with 8 bases fitting TRBD2. Trimming cost V 2 bases and J 1 base; bases outside gene matches: 5. The CDR3 length is 16 residues. CDR1 and CDR2 (germline): SEHNR, FQNEAQ (reference sequence). The CDR3 bases are TGTGCCAGCAGCTTAAAAGCGGGAGCGGGCACAGATACGCAGTATTTT. Translation: CASSLKAGAGTDTQYF.

This clone has just one count. This chain joins TRBV11-3 and TRBJ2-1; D possibly corresponds to TRBD2 (6 bases). Germline CDR1 SGHNT, CDR2 YENEEA. With 4 bases removed from V and 7 bases from J, the gap between germline ends came to 11 bases. The length of the CDR3 is 13 residues. CDR3 sequence: CASSWGVGNEQFF. The CDR3 DNA reads as TGTGCCAGCAGCTGGGGGGTAGGAAATGAGCAGTTCTTC.

The chain joins TRBV7-3 to TRBJ2-1; 10 nucleotides line up with TRBD1. Trimming at V came to 8 bases and at J to 8 bases, leaving 6 bases not matched to a gene. Germline CDR1 SGHTA, CDR2 FQGTGA. The CDR3 totals 13 residues. Here the CDR3 DNA reads TGTGCCAGCGGGGGGACAGGGGTCGATGAGCAGTTCTTC. Amino acids: CASGGTGVDEQFF.

The V gene is TRBV9, the J gene TRBJ2-5; the D gene is possibly TRBD2 (5 bases). Germline assignment: CDR1 SGDLS and CDR2 YYNGEE. CDR3 length: 13 residues. Trimming took off 1 base at V and 5 bases at J, with 9 bases between the two ends. The CDR3: CASSVRGEETQYF. The CDR3 DNA follows: TGTGCCAGCAGCGTACGGGGAGAGGAGACCCAGTACTTC.

This clone was observed a handful of times. The rearrangement links TRBV2 to TRBJ2-2, with D maybe TRBD2 (5 bases). From germline, CDR1 is SNHLY and CDR2 FYNNEI. The V end lost 6 bases, the J end lost 7 bases, and 9 bases lay between the germline ends. The CDR3 spans 12 residues. The CDR3 loop reads CASRRDGGELFF. The CDR3 DNA reads TGTGCCAGCAGGAGGGATGGCGGGGAGCTGTTTTTT.

The chain has TRBV14 and TRBJ2-3, with TRBD2 as a possible D gene (5 bases). V was clipped by 0 bases and J by 5 bases, with 18 bases between them. CDR1 is SGHDN and CDR2 is FVKESK in the germline V gene. The CDR3 consists of 17 residues. CDR3 amino acids: CASSQDSLARREDTQYF. CDR3 nucleotides: TGTGCCAGCAGCCAAGATTCTCTAGCACGAAGAGAAGATACGCAGTATTTT.

This chain connects TRBV19 to TRBJ1-5; TRBD1 matches 8 bases. The V and J ends lost 6 bases and 4 bases, in that order; junction bases with no gene match: 5. The CDR3 contains 14 residues. Per germline, CDR1 LNHDA and CDR2 SQIVND (reference sequence). The CDR3 spells CASRRTGNNQPQHF. CDR3 DNA sequence: TGTGCCAGTAGGAGGACAGGGAATAATCAGCCCCAGCATTTT.